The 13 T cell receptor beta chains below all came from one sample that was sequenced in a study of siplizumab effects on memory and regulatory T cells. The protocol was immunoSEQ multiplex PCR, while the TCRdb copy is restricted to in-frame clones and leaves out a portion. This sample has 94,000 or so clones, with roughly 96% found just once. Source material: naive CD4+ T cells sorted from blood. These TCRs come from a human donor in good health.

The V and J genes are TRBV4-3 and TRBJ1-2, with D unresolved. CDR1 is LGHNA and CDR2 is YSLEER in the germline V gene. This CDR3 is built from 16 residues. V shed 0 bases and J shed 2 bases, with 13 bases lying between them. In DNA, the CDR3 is TGCGCCAGCAGCCAAGATCCGTCGGAGGCAAACTATGGCTACACCTTC. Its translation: CASSQDPSEANYGYTF.

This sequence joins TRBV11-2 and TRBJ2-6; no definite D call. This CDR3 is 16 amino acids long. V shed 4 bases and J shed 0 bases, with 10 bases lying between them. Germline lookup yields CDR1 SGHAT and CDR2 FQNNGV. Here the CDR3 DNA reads TGTGCCAGCAGCTCGGGTTTGGGCTCTGGGGCCAACGTCCTGACTTTC. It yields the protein CASSSGLGSGANVLTF.

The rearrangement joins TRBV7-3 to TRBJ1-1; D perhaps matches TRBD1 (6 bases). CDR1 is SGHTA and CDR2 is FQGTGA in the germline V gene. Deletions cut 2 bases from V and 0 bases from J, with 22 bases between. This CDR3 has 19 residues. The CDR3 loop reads CASSLVGGIGASMNTEAFF. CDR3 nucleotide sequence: TGTGCCAGCAGCTTAGTAGGGGGGATCGGTGCGTCCATGAACACTGAAGCTTTCTTT. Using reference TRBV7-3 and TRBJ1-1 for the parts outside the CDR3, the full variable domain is GAGVSQTPSNKVTEKGKYVELRCDPISGHTALYWYRQSLGQGPEFLIYFQGTGAADDSGLPNDRFFAVRPEGSVSTLKIQRTERGDSAVYLCASSLVGGIGASMNTEAFFGQGTRLTVV.

CDR3 nucleotide sequence: TGCGCCAGCAGCTTGGAACAGGGGAATGAAAAACTGTTTTTT. Encoded protein: CASSLEQGNEKLFF. This sequence joins TRBV5-1 and TRBJ1-4, with 7 nucleotides matching TRBD1. V was pared by 0 bases and J by 5 bases, with 1 base of the junction left unmatched. Germline loops: CDR1 SGHRS, CDR2 YFSETQ. This CDR3 is 14 amino acids long.

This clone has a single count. The DNA of the CDR3 is TGTGCCAGCAGCTTTCGACAGGGGGGTAACAATGAGCAGTTCTTC. Its translation: CASSFRQGGNNEQFF. The chain carries TRBV7-9 and TRBJ2-1, with 9 bases aligning to TRBD1. The trim removed 3 bases at V and 5 bases at J, leaving 5 bases unmatched. Germline-derived CDR1 and CDR2 are SEHNR and FQNEAQ (reference sequence). The CDR3 is 15 residues long.

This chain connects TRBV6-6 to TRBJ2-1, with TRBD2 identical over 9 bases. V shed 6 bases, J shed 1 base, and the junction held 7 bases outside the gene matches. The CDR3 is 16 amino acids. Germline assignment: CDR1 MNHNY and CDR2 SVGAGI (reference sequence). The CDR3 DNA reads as TGTGCCAGCAGGGGTCTAGCGGGGCAATCCTACAATGAGCAGTTCTTC. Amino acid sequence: CASRGLAGQSYNEQFF.

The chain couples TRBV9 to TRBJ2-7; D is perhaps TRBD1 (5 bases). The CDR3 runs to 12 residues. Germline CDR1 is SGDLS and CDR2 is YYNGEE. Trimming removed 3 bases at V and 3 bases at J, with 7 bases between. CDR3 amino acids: CASSAQGYEQYF. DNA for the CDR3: TGTGCCAGCAGCGCCCAGGGCTACGAGCAGTACTTC.

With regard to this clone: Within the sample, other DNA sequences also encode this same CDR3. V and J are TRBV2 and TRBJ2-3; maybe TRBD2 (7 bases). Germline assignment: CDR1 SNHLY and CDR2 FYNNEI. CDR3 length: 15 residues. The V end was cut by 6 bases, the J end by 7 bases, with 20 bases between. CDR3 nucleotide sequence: TGTGCCAGCAGCGAGGGGGGGAAAACAGGGAATACGCAGTATTTT. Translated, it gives CASSEGGKTGNTQYF.

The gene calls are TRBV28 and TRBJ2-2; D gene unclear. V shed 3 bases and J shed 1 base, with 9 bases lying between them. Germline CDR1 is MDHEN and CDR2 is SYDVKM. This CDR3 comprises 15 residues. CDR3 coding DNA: TGTGCCAGCAGTTTCGAATCTTTGAACACCGGGGAGCTGTTTTTT. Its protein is CASSFESLNTGELFF.

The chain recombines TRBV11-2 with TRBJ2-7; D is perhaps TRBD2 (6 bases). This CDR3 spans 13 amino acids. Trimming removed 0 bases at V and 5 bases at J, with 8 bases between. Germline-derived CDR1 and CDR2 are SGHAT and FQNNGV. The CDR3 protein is CASSLDRGNEQYF. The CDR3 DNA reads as TGTGCCAGCAGCTTAGATCGGGGGAACGAGCAGTACTTC.

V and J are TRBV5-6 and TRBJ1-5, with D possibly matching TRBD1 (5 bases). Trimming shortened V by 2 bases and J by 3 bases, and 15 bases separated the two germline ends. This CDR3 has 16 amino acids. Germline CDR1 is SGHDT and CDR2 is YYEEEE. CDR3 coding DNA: TGTGCCAGCAGCTTAGGTGGAGGAGGGGTCAATCAGCCCCAGCATTTT. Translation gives CASSLGGGGVNQPQHF.

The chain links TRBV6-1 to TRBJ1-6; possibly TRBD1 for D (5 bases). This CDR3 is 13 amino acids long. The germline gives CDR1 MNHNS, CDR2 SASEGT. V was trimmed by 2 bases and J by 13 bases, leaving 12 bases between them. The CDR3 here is CASSETAGIPLHF. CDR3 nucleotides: TGTGCCAGCAGTGAAACGGCAGGGATCCCCCTCCACTTT.

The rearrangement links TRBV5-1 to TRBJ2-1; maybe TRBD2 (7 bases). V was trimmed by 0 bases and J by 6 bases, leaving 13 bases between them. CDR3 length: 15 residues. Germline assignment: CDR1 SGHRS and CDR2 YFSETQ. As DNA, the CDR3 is TGCGCCAGCAGCTTGGACGGGGGGCCGACCAATGAGCAGTTCTTC. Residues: CASSLDGGPTNEQFF.